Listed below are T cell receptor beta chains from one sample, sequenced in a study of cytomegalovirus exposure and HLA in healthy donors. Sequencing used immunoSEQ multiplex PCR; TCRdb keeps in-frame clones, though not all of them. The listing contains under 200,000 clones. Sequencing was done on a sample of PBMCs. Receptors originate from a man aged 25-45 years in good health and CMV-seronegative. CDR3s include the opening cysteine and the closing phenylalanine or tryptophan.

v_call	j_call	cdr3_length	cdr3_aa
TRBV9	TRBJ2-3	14	CASSGLQGADTQYF
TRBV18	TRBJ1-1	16	CASSPGAPTDYTEAFF
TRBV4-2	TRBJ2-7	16	CASSQDSPGGPGEQYF
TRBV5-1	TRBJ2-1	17	CASSSWTSGRPSNEQFF
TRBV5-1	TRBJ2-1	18	CASSLEPGDRSSYNEQFF
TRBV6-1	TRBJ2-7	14	CASLSDRVPYEQYF
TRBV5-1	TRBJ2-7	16	CASSLDVGGPGPEQYF
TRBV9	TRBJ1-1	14	CASSAQQGNTEAFF
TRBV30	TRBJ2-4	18	CAWRGQGIVWNAKNIQYF
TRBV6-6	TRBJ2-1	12	CASTAPWEEQFF
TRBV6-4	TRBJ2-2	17	CASSAYGGQRNTGELFF
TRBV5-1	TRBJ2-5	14	CASSMAGDRETQYF
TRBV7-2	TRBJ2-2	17	CASSSPSGRVFTGELFF
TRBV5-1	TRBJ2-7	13	CASLAEPTYEQYF
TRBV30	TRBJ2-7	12	CAWTLDRVEQYF
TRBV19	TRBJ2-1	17	CASSIETSALVYNEQFF
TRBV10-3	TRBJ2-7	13	CAIRVAGEYEQYF
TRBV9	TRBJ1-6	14	CASSVEGLQSPLHF
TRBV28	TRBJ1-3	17	CASSPYSTLSSGNTIYF
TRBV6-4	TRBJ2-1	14	CASSAHSRAHEQFF
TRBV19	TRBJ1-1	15	CASSARQSLSTEAFF
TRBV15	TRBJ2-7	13	CATSRDRGYEQYF
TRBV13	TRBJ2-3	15	CASSSRDRVGDTQYF
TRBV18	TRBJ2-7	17	CASSPGPSGGHSYEQYF
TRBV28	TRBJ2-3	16	CASSFRQGHSTDTQYF
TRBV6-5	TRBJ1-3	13	CASSSVSGNTIYF
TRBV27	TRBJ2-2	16	CASSPREGAPPGELFF
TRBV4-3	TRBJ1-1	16	CASSQVGWGGRTEAFF
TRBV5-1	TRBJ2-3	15	CASSSGGAPTDTQYF
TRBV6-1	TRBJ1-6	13	CASTRDIPSPLHF
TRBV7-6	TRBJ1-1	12	CASSSSNREAFF
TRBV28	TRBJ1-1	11	CASSQGTEAFF
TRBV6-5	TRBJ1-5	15	CASSWDRGGNQPQHF
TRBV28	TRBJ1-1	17	CASSFLGTGASLAEAFF
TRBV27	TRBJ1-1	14	CASSSGQTNTEAFF
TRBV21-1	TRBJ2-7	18	CASSKMLAGGRLHYEQYF
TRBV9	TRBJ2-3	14	CASSVDRGWGTQYF
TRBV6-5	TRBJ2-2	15	CASGWDSLNTGELFF
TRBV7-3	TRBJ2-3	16	CASSLTGTGFRDTQYF
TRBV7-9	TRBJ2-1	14	CASSLQGSGSKQFF
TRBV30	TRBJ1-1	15	CAWSVIQAGNTEAFF
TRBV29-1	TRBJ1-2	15	CSVGDLDRLSYGYTF
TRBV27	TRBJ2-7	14	CASSLYPGAYEQYF
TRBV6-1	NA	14	CASSWDKFSYEQYF
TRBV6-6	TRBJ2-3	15	CASSYGGTSTDTQYF
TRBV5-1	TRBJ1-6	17	CASSSGDRGRLNSPLHF
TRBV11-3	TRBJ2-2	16	CASSLDRPGDTGELFF
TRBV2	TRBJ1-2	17	CASSGSPGSGVLYGYTF
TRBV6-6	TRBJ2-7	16	CASSYSADRGSYEQYF
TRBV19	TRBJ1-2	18	CASSIPERRGYENYGYTF
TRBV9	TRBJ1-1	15	CASSVGDRGYTEAFF
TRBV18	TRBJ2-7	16	CASSLGALDSAYEQYF
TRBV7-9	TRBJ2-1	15	CASSLGQGAYNEQFF
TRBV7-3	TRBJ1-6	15	CASSWTARGTSPLHF
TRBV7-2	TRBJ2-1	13	CASSLARYNEQFF